Given below is one T cell receptor beta chain in context. Its antigen is undetermined. The data belong to a study of long-term antiretroviral therapy in people with HIV. The immunoSEQ assay was v3.0, run at survey level. Profiled with immunoSEQ multiplex PCR; TCRdb holds only in-frame clones, not every one. The table shows about 24,000 clones, with 70% to 85% occurring only once. Donors needed at least one pre-ART PBMC sample plus at least two post-ART samples. The study's findings and limits: Collection spanned 2004 to 2017; ART regimens may be less effective than current ones. Subsequent to ART, diversity was augmented yet persisted below that of transplant donor controls.

The source is a man aged 45 to 65 with HIV. This specimen was unsorted PBMCs, taken 3 years after starting antiretroviral therapy.

The CDR3 DNA reads as TGCGCCAGCAGCCAGGAGGCAGCAGATACGCAGTATTTT. Amino acid sequence: CASSQEAADTQYF. The chain couples TRBV4-3 to TRBJ2-3, with a weak D call TRBD2 (5 bases). V was cut by 3 bases and J by 4 bases, with 8 bases left in between. Looked up from germline, CDR1 is LGHNA and CDR2 is YSLEER. CDR3 length equals 13 residues.